Presented here are 29 T cell receptor beta chains from one specimen sequenced in a study of T cell responses to AZD1222 COVID-19 vaccine. The protocol was immunoSEQ multiplex PCR, while the TCRdb copy is restricted to in-frame clones and leaves out a portion. The sample records under 200,000 clones, 90% to 95% being singletons. Here the sequenced sample was peripheral blood, taken 28 days after the second dose of the MenACWY control vaccine. The source of these receptors is an adult who received the MenACWY meningococcal vaccine as a control.

The rearrangement uses TRBV28 and TRBJ1-2, with TRBD1 matching over 9 bases. Germline CDR1 reads MDHEN; CDR2 reads SYDVKM. V was clipped by 3 bases and J by 6 bases; unmatched bases: 14. The CDR3 contains 17 residues. CDR3 DNA: TGTGCCAGCAGTTTTTATCTTGGGACAGGGACGTCGAATGGCTACACCTTC. It translates to CASSFYLGTGTSNGYTF.

The CDR3 DNA reads as TGTGCCAGCAGCCCCCCCCTGGGGGAGAACACTGAAGCTTTCTTT. This translates into CASSPPLGENTEAFF. V gene TRBV28 combines with J gene TRBJ1-1; a possible D gene is TRBD1 (5 bases). V was clipped by 6 bases and J by 1 base, with 15 bases between them. Germline values: CDR1 MDHEN, CDR2 SYDVKM. The CDR3 has 15 amino acids.

This clone was observed a few times. This chain connects TRBV3-1 (or the pseudogene TRBV3-2) to TRBJ2-3, with a weak D call TRBD2 (5 bases). V was clipped by 1 base and J by 2 bases, with 10 bases between them. The CDR3 covers 15 residues. CDR1 is LGHDT, CDR2 YNNKEL, per germline (reference sequence). The CDR3 protein is CASSQGSGLTDTQYF. CDR3 in DNA: TGTGCCAGCAGCCAAGGGAGCGGACTCACAGATACGCAGTATTTT.

The table lists this clone with a few counts. This sequence joins TRBV10-1 and TRBJ1-1; D gene ambiguous. The CDR3 contains 15 residues. CDR1 is WNHNN, CDR2 SYGVQD, per germline (reference sequence). V lost 0 bases, J lost 0 bases, and 8 bases lay in between. CDR3 sequence: CASSESNLVNTEAFF. CDR3 DNA sequence: TGCGCCAGCAGTGAGTCGAATCTGGTGAACACTGAAGCTTTCTTT.

The chain joins TRBV14 to TRBJ2-5; TRBD2 agrees at 8 bases. Germline CDR1 is SGHDN and CDR2 is FVKESK. V shed 1 base and J 4 bases; nucleotides not matched to a gene: 2. This CDR3 is built from 14 residues. The CDR3 spells CASSQVLAGETQYF. CDR3 DNA: TGTGCCAGCAGCCAAGTGCTAGCGGGAGAGACCCAGTACTTC.

The chain joins TRBV19 to TRBJ2-4; D may match TRBD1 or TRBD2 (5 bases each). The CDR3 extends over 13 amino acids. The germline gives CDR1 LNHDA, CDR2 SQIVND (reference sequence). Trimming left V 5 bases short and J 2 bases short, with 7 bases between. As DNA, the CDR3 is TGTGCCAGTAGTGGGGGACCCAAAAACATTCAGTACTTC. Translating gives CASSGGPKNIQYF.

In this sample, this clone turned up once. V gene TRBV3-1 (or the pseudogene TRBV3-2) combines with J gene TRBJ1-1; D is unclear. Deletions cut 3 bases from V and 2 bases from J, with 4 bases between. CDR1 is LGHDT, CDR2 YNNKEL, per germline (reference sequence). The CDR3 is made up of 12 amino acids. CDR3 coding DNA: TGTGCCAGCAGCCAGCCTAACACTGAAGCTTTCTTT. This translates into CASSQPNTEAFF.

The chain employs TRBV19 and TRBJ2-7; tentatively, D is TRBD1 or TRBD2 (5 bases each). Germline lookup yields CDR1 LNHDA and CDR2 SQIVND (reference sequence). The CDR3 has 10 residues. CDR3 DNA: TGTCGGGGCACCTCCTACGAGCAGTACTTC. This gives the protein CRGTSYEQYF.

The chain has TRBV27 and TRBJ2-7; TRBD2 agrees at 8 bases. After removal of 5 bases from V and 6 bases from J, the junction contained 12 bases not matched to a gene. This CDR3 has 15 residues. CDR1 is MNHEY, CDR2 SMNVEV, per germline (reference sequence). The CDR3 DNA is TGTGCCAGCAGTGCTCCCCCGGGAGGGAGGAGCGAGCAGTACTTC. Protein product: CASSAPPGGRSEQYF.

This clone appeared a single time. The V call is TRBV5-1, the J call TRBJ1-3, with 7 nucleotides matching TRBD1. V was clipped by 4 bases and J by 3 bases; unmatched bases: 10. Germline values: CDR1 SGHRS, CDR2 YFSETQ. The CDR3 length is 16 residues. The CDR3 spells CASSEGGQLGGNTIYF. CDR3 bases: TGCGCCAGCAGCGAAGGGGGCCAACTGGGTGGAAACACCATATATTTT.

V is TRBV4-2 and J is TRBJ2-7; D unresolved. The CDR3 length is 15 residues. Germline CDR1 reads LGHNA; CDR2 reads YNFKEQ. V shed 0 bases and J shed 2 bases, with 11 bases lying between them. CDR3 sequence: CASSQDTSLPYEQYF. The CDR3 region has the DNA TGTGCCAGCAGCCAAGATACCAGTCTCCCCTACGAGCAGTACTTC.

The V and J genes are TRBV20-1 and TRBJ2-3; D not resolved. The CDR3 is 11 residues long. V was pared by 5 bases and J by 5 bases, with 8 bases between. In germline, CDR1 is DFQATT, CDR2 SNEGSKA (reference sequence). The chain's CDR3 is CSARVGDTQYF. The CDR3 DNA follows: TGCAGTGCTCGGGTAGGAGATACGCAGTATTTT.

This chain links TRBV18 with TRBJ2-7, with D tentatively TRBD2 (6 bases). In germline, CDR1 is KGHSH, CDR2 LQKENI. Trimming removed 6 bases at V and 2 bases at J, with 8 bases between. The CDR3 totals 12 residues. The CDR3 here is CASSGSTYEQYF. Here the CDR3 DNA reads TGTGCCAGCTCCGGGAGCACCTACGAGCAGTACTTC.

The genes are TRBV30 and TRBJ1-4; possibly TRBD1 for D (6 bases). The CDR3 is made up of 14 amino acids. Trimming took off 7 bases at V and 10 bases at J, with 22 bases between the two ends. The germline CDR1 and CDR2 sequences are GTSNPN and SVGIG (reference sequence). CDR3 sequence (DNA): TGTGCCTTGAACACGGACAGCTCCTGGGGAAAACTGTTTTTT. Protein: CALNTDSSWGKLFF.

The V and J genes are TRBV19 and TRBJ2-7; possibly TRBD1 or TRBD2 for D (6 bases each). The ends were cut back, 6 bases at V and 1 base at J, with 19 bases in the middle. CDR3 length: 16 amino acids. Looked up from germline, CDR1 is LNHDA and CDR2 is SQIVND (reference sequence). The CDR3 nucleotides are TGTGCCAGTAGCCAAGGGGGGACACAATCTTCCTACGAGCAGTACTTC. As protein: CASSQGGTQSSYEQYF.

V and J are TRBV28 and TRBJ1-4, with 7 positions matching TRBD1. Germline CDR1 and CDR2: MDHEN and SYDVKM. V lost 7 bases, J lost 0 bases, and 20 bases stayed unmatched. This CDR3 is built from 20 residues. The CDR3 region is CASNPLGVTGVWTTNEKLFF. DNA of the CDR3: TGTGCCAGCAACCCGCTTGGGGTCACAGGGGTGTGGACAACTAATGAAAAACTGTTTTTT.

The chain recombines TRBV2 with TRBJ2-2, with 7 bases aligning to TRBD1. Germline-derived CDR1 and CDR2 are SNHLY and FYNNEI. The CDR3 runs to 16 residues. The ends lost 7 bases at V and 1 base at J; junction bases unmatched: 9. The CDR3 DNA sequence: TGTGCCAGCACGCTTACAGGGGCCAAGAACACCGGGGAGCTGTTTTTT. Protein sequence: CASTLTGAKNTGELFF.

As DNA, the CDR3 is TGCGCCAGCAGCGTCCAAGTGAACACCGGGGAGCTGTTTTTT. Translation gives CASSVQVNTGELFF. The chain uses TRBV5-1 and TRBJ2-2; D ambiguous. This CDR3 region has 14 residues. Germline lookup yields CDR1 SGHRS and CDR2 YFSETQ. Trimming removed 4 bases at V and 1 base at J, with 8 bases between.

The chain carries TRBV20-1 and TRBJ2-1, with D uncertain. The V end lost 3 bases, the J end lost 13 bases, and 10 bases lay between the germline ends. The CDR3 covers 10 residues. Germline lookup yields CDR1 DFQATT and CDR2 SNEGSKA (reference sequence). The CDR3 loop reads CSASTTRQFF. DNA for the CDR3: TGCAGTGCTAGCACTACCCGACAGTTCTTC.

V usage is TRBV19 and J usage is TRBJ2-2; D is perhaps TRBD2 (6 bases). Germline CDR1 LNHDA, CDR2 SQIVND (reference sequence). Deletions cut 7 bases from V and 6 bases from J, with 15 bases between. The CDR3 sequence is 14 residues long. CDR3 sequence reads: CASTSASDAGELFF. CDR3 nucleotides: TGTGCCAGTACCTCTGCTAGCGACGCCGGGGAGCTGTTTTTT.

V and J are TRBV11-2 and TRBJ2-7, with no clear D. Germline assignment: CDR1 SGHAT and CDR2 FQNNGV. V was pared by 0 bases and J by 7 bases, with 22 bases between. CDR3 size: 17 residues. This chain's CDR3 is CASSLDRSGPPYDEQYF. CDR3 nucleotides: TGTGCCAGCAGCTTAGACCGGAGTGGTCCTCCCTACGATGAGCAGTACTTC.

V is TRBV3-1 (or the pseudogene TRBV3-2) and J is TRBJ1-4; possibly TRBD1 for D (6 bases). The germline V and J ends were trimmed by 5 bases and 4 bases, with 14 bases remaining between them. The germline gives CDR1 LGHDT, CDR2 YNNKEL (reference sequence). This CDR3 comprises 15 residues. CDR3 loop: CASSGGQGLNEKLFF. The CDR3 DNA sequence: TGTGCCAGCAGCGGGGGGCAGGGGCTTAATGAAAAACTGTTTTTT.

V is TRBV5-1 and J is TRBJ2-3; 7 positions match TRBD2. The CDR3 contains 15 residues. Germline CDR1 is SGHRS and CDR2 is YFSETQ. Trimming cost V 6 bases and J 1 base; bases outside gene matches: 8. CDR3 protein: CASTAKTSGTDTQYF. CDR3 sequence (DNA): TGCGCCAGCACCGCCAAAACTAGCGGCACAGATACGCAGTATTTT.

The chain recombines TRBV4-3 with TRBJ1-1, with 9 bases matching TRBD1. Germline values: CDR1 LGHNA, CDR2 YSLEER. The CDR3 is made up of 21 amino acids. Unmatched junction bases numbered 21, after V lost 0 bases and J lost 4 bases. CDR3 DNA: TGCGCCAGCAGCCAAGACCATCTCCCCGGGATCGGGACAGGGTTGTCCACTGAAGCTTTCTTT. It encodes CASSQDHLPGIGTGLSTEAFF.

The chain carries TRBV29-1 and TRBJ2-1; the D is unclear. This CDR3 is 11 amino acids long. The germline V and J ends were trimmed by 4 bases and 10 bases, with 11 bases remaining between them. CDR1 SQVTM and CDR2 ANQGSEA come from the germline V gene. The DNA for the CDR3 is TGCAGCGTTGCTAGAAATAGGGAGCAGTTCTTC. It codes for CSVARNREQFF.

The chain is built from TRBV30 and TRBJ2-7; possibly TRBD1 for D (6 bases). Germline V gene data show CDR1 as GTSNPN and CDR2 as SVGIG (reference sequence). The CDR3 runs to 13 residues. V was trimmed by 5 bases and J by 6 bases, leaving 17 bases between them. The CDR3: CAWGTSTYSEQYF. The CDR3 nucleotides are TGTGCCTGGGGGACATCCACCTACTCCGAGCAGTACTTC.

V is TRBV6-5 and J is TRBJ1-2, with 9 bases fitting TRBD1. CDR1 is MNHEY and CDR2 is SVGAGI in the germline V gene. The CDR3 is 15 amino acids. V was pared by 8 bases and J by 5 bases, with 12 bases of the junction left unmatched. CDR3 residues: CASRRGDREGYGYTF. CDR3 DNA: TGTGCCAGCCGACGGGGGGACAGGGAAGGGTATGGCTACACCTTC.

The gene calls are TRBV20-1 and TRBJ2-4; D is undetermined. The CDR3 covers 11 residues. V shed 5 bases and J shed 6 bases, with 8 bases lying between them. Germline assignment: CDR1 DFQATT and CDR2 SNEGSKA (reference sequence). The CDR3 coding sequence is TGCAGTGCTCTCAGTGGAAACATTCAGTACTTC. This translates into CSALSGNIQYF.

This clone was detected only a few times. The chain couples TRBV5-3 to TRBJ2-7, with D unclear. TRBV5-3 falls under the ORF class, with uncertain function. The CDR3 has 12 amino acids. Trimming took 2 bases from V and 2 from J, leaving 5 bases between them. Here the CDR3 reads CARSFRTYEQYF. The CDR3 DNA is TGTGCCAGAAGCTTCCGAACCTACGAGCAGTACTTC.